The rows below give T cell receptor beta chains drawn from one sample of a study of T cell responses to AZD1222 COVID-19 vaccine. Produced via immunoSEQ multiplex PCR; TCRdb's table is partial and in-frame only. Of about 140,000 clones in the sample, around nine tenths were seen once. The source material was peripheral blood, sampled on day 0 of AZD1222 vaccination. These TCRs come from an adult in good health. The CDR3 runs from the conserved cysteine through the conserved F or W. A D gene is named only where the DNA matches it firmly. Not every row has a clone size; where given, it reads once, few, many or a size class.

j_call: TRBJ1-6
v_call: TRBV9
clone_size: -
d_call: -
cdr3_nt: TGTGCCAGCAGCGTACGGTCGAATTCACCCCTCCACTTT
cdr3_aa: CASSVRSNSPLHF

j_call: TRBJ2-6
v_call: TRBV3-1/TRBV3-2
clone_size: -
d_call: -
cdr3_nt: TGTGCCAGCAGCCAGCGGGGGCTCGGTCCGGGGGCCAACGTCCTGACTTTC
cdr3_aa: CASSQRGLGPGANVLTF

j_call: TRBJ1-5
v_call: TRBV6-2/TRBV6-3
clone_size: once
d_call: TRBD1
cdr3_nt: TGTGCCAGCAGTCGGACAGGGGGCTATCAGCCCCAGCATTTT
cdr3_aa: CASSRTGGYQPQHF

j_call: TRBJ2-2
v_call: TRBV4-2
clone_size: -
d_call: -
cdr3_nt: TGTGCCAGCAGCCAAGATATCGCGGGTACGAACACCGGGGAGCTGTTTTTT
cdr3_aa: CASSQDIAGTNTGELFF

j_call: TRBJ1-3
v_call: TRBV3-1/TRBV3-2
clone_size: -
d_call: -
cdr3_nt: TGTGCCAGCAGCCAGGGCCGGAGCAGCTCTGGAAACACCATATATTTT
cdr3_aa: CASSQGRSSSGNTIYF

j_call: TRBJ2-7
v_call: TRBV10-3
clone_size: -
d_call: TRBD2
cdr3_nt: TGTGCCATCAGGGCCCCCGGGACTAGCGGGAGTTGGTACGAGCAGTACTTC
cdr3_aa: CAIRAPGTSGSWYEQYF

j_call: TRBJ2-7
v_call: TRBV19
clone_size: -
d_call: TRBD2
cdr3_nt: TGTGCCAGTAGTCTGGCGGGAGGGCAAGAGCAGTACTTC
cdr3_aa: CASSLAGGQEQYF

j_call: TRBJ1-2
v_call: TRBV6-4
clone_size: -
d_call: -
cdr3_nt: TGTGCCAGCAGTGAACAGGCCGGTAACTATGGCTACACCTTC
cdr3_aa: CASSEQAGNYGYTF

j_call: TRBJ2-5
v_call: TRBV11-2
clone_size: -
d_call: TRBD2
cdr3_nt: TGTGCCAGCAAACTAGCGGGACGTGAGACCCAGTACTTC
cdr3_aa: CASKLAGRETQYF

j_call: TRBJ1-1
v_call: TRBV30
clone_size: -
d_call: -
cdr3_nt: TGTGCCTGGGGGGACACCCACACTGAAGCTTTCTTT
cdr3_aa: CAWGDTHTEAFF

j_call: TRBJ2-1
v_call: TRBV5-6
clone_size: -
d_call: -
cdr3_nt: TGTGCCAGCAGCGGAGGGGAGCAGTTCTTC
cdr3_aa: CASSGGEQFF

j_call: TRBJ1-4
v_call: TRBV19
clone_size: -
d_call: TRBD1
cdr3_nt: TGTGCCAGTAGTTGGGACAGGGTTAATGAAAAACTGTTTTTT
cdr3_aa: CASSWDRVNEKLFF

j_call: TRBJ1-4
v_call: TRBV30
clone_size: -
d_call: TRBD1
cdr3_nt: TGTGCCTGGAAGCACCGAGGGACAGGGGTTAATGAAAAACTGTTTTTT
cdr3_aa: CAWKHRGTGVNEKLFF

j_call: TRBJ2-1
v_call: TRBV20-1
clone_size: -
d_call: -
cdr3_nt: TGCAGTGCTAGTAATTCGGTGACGAGGGCTGAGCAGTTCTTC
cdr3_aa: CSASNSVTRAEQFF

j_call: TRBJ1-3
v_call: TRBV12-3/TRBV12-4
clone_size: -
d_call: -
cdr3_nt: TGTGCCAGCACGGGGGGCGATGGAAACACCATATATTTT
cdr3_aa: CASTGGDGNTIYF

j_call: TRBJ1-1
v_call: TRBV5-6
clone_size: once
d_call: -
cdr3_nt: TGTGCCAGCAGCCCCGGACCTCGGGGTGGGAACACTGAAGCTTTCTTT
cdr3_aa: CASSPGPRGGNTEAFF

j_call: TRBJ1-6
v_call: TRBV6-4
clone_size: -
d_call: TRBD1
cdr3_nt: TGTGCCAGCAGTGCCAACTCGGGACAGAGTAATTCACCCCTCCACTTT
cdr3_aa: CASSANSGQSNSPLHF

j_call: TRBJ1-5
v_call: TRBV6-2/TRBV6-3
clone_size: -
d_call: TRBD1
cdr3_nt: TGTGCCAGCAGTCCCCGGACAGGGGGCGCAGACCAGCCCCAGCATTTT
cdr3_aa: CASSPRTGGADQPQHF

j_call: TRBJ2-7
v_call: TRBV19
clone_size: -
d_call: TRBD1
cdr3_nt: TGTGCCACACAGGGACAGTCCCACGAGCAGTACTTC
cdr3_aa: CATQGQSHEQYF

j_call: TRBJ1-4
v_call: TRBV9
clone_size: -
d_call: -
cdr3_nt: TGTGCCAGCAGCCGTGGATTGGATGACAGGAGAAATGAAAAACTGTTTTTT
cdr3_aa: CASSRGLDDRRNEKLFF

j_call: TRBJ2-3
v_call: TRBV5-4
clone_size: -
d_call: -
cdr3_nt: TGTGCCAGCAGCTGGACGGGCACAGATACGCAGTATTTT
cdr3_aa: CASSWTGTDTQYF

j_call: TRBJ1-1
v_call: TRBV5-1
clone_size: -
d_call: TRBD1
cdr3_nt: TGCGCCAGCAGCGAACAAGGGGGCGAGAACACTGAAGCTTTCTTT
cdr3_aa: CASSEQGGENTEAFF

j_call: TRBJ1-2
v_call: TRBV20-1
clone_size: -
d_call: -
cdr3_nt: TGCAGTGCTAGATCCGGAGCCGGCTACACCTTC
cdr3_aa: CSARSGAGYTF

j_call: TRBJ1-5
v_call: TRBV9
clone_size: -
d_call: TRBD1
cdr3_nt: TGTGCCAGCAGCGTGGGACAGGGGGCAAGTCAGCCCCAGCATTTT
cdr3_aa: CASSVGQGASQPQHF

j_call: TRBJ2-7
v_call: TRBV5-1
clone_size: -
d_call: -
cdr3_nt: TGCGCCAGCAGCATAGAATGGGACGGTCCCTACGAGCAGTACTTC
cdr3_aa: CASSIEWDGPYEQYF

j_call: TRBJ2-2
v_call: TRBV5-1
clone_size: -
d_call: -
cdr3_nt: TGCGCCAGTCATAACACCGGGACACCGAACACCGGGGAGCTGTTTTTT
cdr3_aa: CASHNTGTPNTGELFF

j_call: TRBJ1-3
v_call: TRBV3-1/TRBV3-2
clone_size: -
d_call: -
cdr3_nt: TGTGCCAGCAGCCCCCGGGCCGGCTCTGGAAACACCATATATTTT
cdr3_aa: CASSPRAGSGNTIYF

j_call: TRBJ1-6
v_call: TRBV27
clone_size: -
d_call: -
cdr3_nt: TGTGCCAGCAGTTTACGGGGTAATTCACCCCTCCACTTT
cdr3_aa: CASSLRGNSPLHF

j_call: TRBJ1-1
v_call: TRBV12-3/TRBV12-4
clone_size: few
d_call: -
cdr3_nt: TGTGCCAGCAGTTTCGGTCCCACTGAAGCTTTCTTT
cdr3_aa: CASSFGPTEAFF

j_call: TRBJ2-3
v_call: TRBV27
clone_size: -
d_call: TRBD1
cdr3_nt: TGTGCCAGCACCCGAGGGGGCTACAGCACAGATACGCAGTATTTT
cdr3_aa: CASTRGGYSTDTQYF

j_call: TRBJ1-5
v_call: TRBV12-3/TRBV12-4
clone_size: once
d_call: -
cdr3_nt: TGTGCCAGCAGCCCTTCTAATCAGCCCCAGCATTTT
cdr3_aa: CASSPSNQPQHF

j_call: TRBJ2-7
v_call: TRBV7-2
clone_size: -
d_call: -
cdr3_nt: TGTGCCAGCAGCTCCTCTAGCGTCTCCTACGAGCAGTACTTC
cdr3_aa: CASSSSSVSYEQYF

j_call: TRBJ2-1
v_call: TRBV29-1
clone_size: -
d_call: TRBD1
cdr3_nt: TGCAGCGTGGGAACCACGGACAGGCGGTTCTTC
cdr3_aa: CSVGTTDRRFF

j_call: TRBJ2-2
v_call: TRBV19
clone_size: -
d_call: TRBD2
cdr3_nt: TGTGCCAGTAGCGGACTAGGGGACGGGGAGCTGTTTTTT
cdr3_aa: CASSGLGDGELFF

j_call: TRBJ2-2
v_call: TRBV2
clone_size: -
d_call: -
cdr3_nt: TGTGCCAGCAGTGATCTGGGAACCGGGGAGCTGTTTTTT
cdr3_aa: CASSDLGTGELFF

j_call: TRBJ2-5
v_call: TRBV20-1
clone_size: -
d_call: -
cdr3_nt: TGCAGCGCTGGGGGCTTGGAGACCCAGTACTTC
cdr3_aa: CSAGGLETQYF

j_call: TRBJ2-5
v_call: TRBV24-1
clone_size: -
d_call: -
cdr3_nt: TGTGCCACCAGTGATTCCTCGGTGGGGACCCAGTACTTC
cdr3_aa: CATSDSSVGTQYF

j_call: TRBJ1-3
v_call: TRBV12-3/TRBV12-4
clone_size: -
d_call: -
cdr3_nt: TGTGCCAGCAGTTTTAGAGGTGGAAACACCATATATTTT
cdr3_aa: CASSFRGGNTIYF

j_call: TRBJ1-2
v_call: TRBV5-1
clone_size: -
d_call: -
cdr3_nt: TGCGCCAGCAGCTTGGAAACCGGGGTAGCGAGCTATGGCTACACCTTC
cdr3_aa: CASSLETGVASYGYTF

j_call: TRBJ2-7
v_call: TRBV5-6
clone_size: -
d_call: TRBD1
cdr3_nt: TGTGCCAGCAGCCAACCAGGACAGGGGGTTCGTCAGTACTTC
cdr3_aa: CASSQPGQGVRQYF

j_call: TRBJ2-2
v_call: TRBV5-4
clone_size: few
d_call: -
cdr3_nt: TGTGCCAGCAGCCCGAACAGGGCTCCCGGGGAGCTGTTTTTT
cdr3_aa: CASSPNRAPGELFF

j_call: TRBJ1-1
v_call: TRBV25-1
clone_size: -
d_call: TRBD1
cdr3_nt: TGTGCCAGCAGTGGTCGGGACAGTGCGCGTTCTGAAGCTTTCTTT
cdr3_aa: CASSGRDSARSEAFF

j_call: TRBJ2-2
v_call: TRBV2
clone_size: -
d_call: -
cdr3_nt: TGTGCCAGCAGTGGGTTACTAGAAGGCGGGGAGCTGTTTTTT
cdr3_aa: CASSGLLEGGELFF